A single sample is the source of the 24 T cell receptor beta chains below, sequenced in a study of T cell responses to AZD1222 COVID-19 vaccine. This table comes from immunoSEQ multiplex PCR, and its TCRdb copy is limited to in-frame clones, with some not included. The sample records about 28,000 clones, just under 80% being singletons. Sequencing was performed on peripheral blood, taken on day 0 of AZD1222 vaccination. Receptors were obtained from an adult in good health.

This clone has more than one count but fewer than ten. CDR3 nucleotide sequence: TGTGCCAGCAGTGAAAGAGGGGGCTACGAGCAGTACGTC. Protein product: CASSERGGYEQYV. The V gene is TRBV6-1, the J gene TRBJ2-7; D might be TRBD1 (6 bases). The CDR3 has 13 residues. Germline CDR1 is MNHNS and CDR2 is SASEGT. V lost 2 bases and J lost 3, with 8 bases in between.

This rearrangement joins TRBV3-1 (or the pseudogene TRBV3-2) to TRBJ2-1; 12 nucleotides agree with TRBD2. This CDR3 has 17 residues. V shed 4 bases, J shed 10 bases, and the junction held 14 bases outside the gene matches. Germline CDR1 LGHDT, CDR2 YNNKEL (reference sequence). CDR3 region: CASSRISRLAGVGEQFF. CDR3 nucleotides: TGTGCCAGCAGCCGTATTAGTCGACTAGCGGGGGTCGGCGAGCAGTTCTTC.

The chain carries TRBV3-1 (or the pseudogene TRBV3-2) and TRBJ1-4; 7 positions match TRBD1. After removal of 2 bases from V and 7 bases from J, the junction contained 4 bases not matched to a gene. Germline assignment: CDR1 LGHDT and CDR2 YNNKEL (reference sequence). The CDR3 spans 14 residues. The CDR3 loop is CASSQRGGGEKLFF. In nucleotides, the CDR3 is TGTGCCAGCAGCCAAAGAGGGGGCGGTGAAAAACTGTTTTTT.

The chain recombines TRBV7-7 with TRBJ1-6; D gene uncertain. Germline-derived CDR1 and CDR2 are SSHAT and FNYEAQ (reference sequence). V dropped 4 bases and J dropped 8 bases, with 15 bases sitting between them. The CDR3 spans 15 residues. This CDR3 reads CASSCPGFTHSPLHF. The CDR3 DNA reads as TGTGCCAGCAGCTGCCCGGGATTTACCCATTCACCCCTCCACTTT. Together with reference TRBV7-7 and TRBJ1-6, the CDR3 gives the full variable domain: GAGVSQSPRYKVTKRGQDVTLRCDPISSHATLYWYQQALGQGPEFLTYFNYEAQPDKSGLPSDRFSAERPEGSISTLTIQRTEQRDSAMYRCASSCPGFTHSPLHFGNGTRLTVT.

The rearrangement links TRBV28 to TRBJ2-7, with D tentatively TRBD1 (6 bases). CDR3 length: 13 residues. Germline V gene lookup returns CDR1 MDHEN and CDR2 SYDVKM. Trimming removed 2 bases at V and 3 bases at J, with 8 bases between. CDR3 in amino acids: CASSLGRGYEQYV. The CDR3 DNA is TGTGCCAGCAGTTTAGGCAGGGGCTACGAGCAGTACGTC.

The V gene is TRBV18, the J gene TRBJ2-7; D is perhaps TRBD1 (5 bases). V was shortened by 5 bases and J by 6 bases, with 11 bases between the two germline ends. This CDR3 region has 12 residues. Germline V gives CDR1 KGHSH, CDR2 LQKENI. The CDR3 spells CASSNGASEQYV. CDR3 nucleotides: TGTGCCAGCTCAAATGGGGCGAGCGAGCAGTACGTC.

The V gene is TRBV27, the J gene TRBJ1-2; 9 bases are a match to TRBD1. Looked up from germline, CDR1 is MNHEY and CDR2 is SMNVEV (reference sequence). J gave up 6 bases and V 5 bases, and 4 bases lay outside the gene matches. CDR3 length: 13 amino acids. Written as DNA, the CDR3 is TGTGCCAGCAGTGCACAGGGGGCTGATGGCTACACCTTC. Amino acids: CASSAQGADGYTF.

This clone was detected once. The chain uses TRBV19 and TRBJ1-5; D call uncertain. CDR3 size: 13 residues. Germline CDR1 reads LNHDA; CDR2 reads SQIVND (reference sequence). The germline V and J ends were trimmed by 8 bases and 1 base, with 9 bases remaining between them. The DNA of the CDR3 is TGTGCCAGTCATCCGGGGAGCAATCAGCCCCAGCATTTT. As protein: CASHPGSNQPQHF.

CDR3 bases: TGTGCCAGCCGCAGAGGTGCGACCGGGGAGCTGTTTTTT. Residues: CASRRGATGELFF. The J gene is TRBJ2-2, the V gene TRBV7-9; D unresolved. The ends were cut back, 8 bases at V and 5 bases at J, with 12 bases in the middle. The length of the CDR3 is 13 residues. The V gene's germline CDR1 is SEHNR and CDR2 FQNEAQ (reference sequence). The full variable domain, with the rest looked up from reference TRBV7-9 and TRBJ2-2, is DTGVSQNPRHKITKRGQNVTFRCDPISEHNRLYWYRQTLGQGPEFLTYFQNEAQLEKSRLLSDRFSAERPKGSFSTLEIQRTEQGDSAMYLCASRRGATGELFFGEGSRLTVL.

The chain uses TRBV19 and TRBJ1-6; D is perhaps TRBD1 (6 bases). CDR1 is LNHDA, CDR2 SQIVND, per germline (reference sequence). With 7 bases removed from V and 8 bases from J, the gap between germline ends came to 15 bases. The CDR3 extends over 14 amino acids. The CDR3 loop is CASNGGTQYSPLHF. CDR3 nucleotides: TGTGCCAGTAACGGGGGGACACAATATTCACCCCTCCACTTT.

This chain links TRBV27 with TRBJ1-5; 8 nucleotides align to TRBD1. Losses at the gene ends were 6 bases for V and 5 bases for J; bases not matched to a gene: 12. This CDR3 has 16 amino acids. Germline V lookup: CDR1 MNHEY, CDR2 SMNVEV (reference sequence). The CDR3 DNA follows: TGTGCCAGCAGATCCGGGACAGGAGGGGGGTATCAGCCCCAGCATTTT. Amino acids: CASRSGTGGGYQPQHF.

By frequency in the sample, this clone is medium-sized. The V call is TRBV7-8, the J call TRBJ1-2; TRBD1 aligns across 11 bases. CDR1 and CDR2 from the germline V gene are SGHVS and FQNEAQ. The CDR3 extends over 18 amino acids. V shed 5 bases and J 5 bases; nucleotides not matched to a gene: 16. In DNA form, the CDR3 reads TGTGCCAGCAGCCCGGCCGGGACAGGGGGGTCTAAACTATATGGCTACACCTTC. Amino acid sequence: CASSPAGTGGSKLYGYTF. The whole variable domain, remainder taken from reference TRBV7-8 and TRBJ1-2, is GAGVSQSPRYKVAKRGQDVALRCDPISGHVSLFWYQQALGQGPEFLTYFQNEAQLDKSGLPSDRFFAERPEGSVSTLKIQRTQQEDSAVYLCASSPAGTGGSKLYGYTFGSGTRLTVV.

The rearrangement joins TRBV5-4 to TRBJ1-2; D is unclear. This CDR3 is 12 amino acids long. Germline lookup yields CDR1 SGHNT and CDR2 YYREEE (reference sequence). Trimming took 3 bases from V and 1 from J, leaving 4 bases between them. As DNA, the CDR3 is TGTGCCAGCAGCTCAGATAACTATGGCTACACCTTC. It is translated as CASSSDNYGYTF. The complete variable domain, with remaining parts taken from reference TRBV5-4 and TRBJ1-2, reads ETGVTQSPTHLIKTRGQQVTLRCSSQSGHNTVSWYQQALGQGPQFIFQYYREEENGRGNFPPRFSGLQFPNYSSELNVNALELDDSALYLCASSSDNYGYTFGSGTRLTVV.

The chain has TRBV11-2 and TRBJ1-1, with no clear D. Germline V CDR1 and CDR2: SGHAT, FQNNGV. The CDR3 contains 13 residues. Trimming cost V 1 base and J 4 bases, with 7 bases left between them. The CDR3 DNA reads as TGTGCCAGCAGCTTAGCAGGCGCCACTGAAGCTTTCTTT. It yields the protein CASSLAGATEAFF.

J is TRBJ1-6 and V is TRBV6-5, with D unclear. Germline V gene lookup returns CDR1 MNHEY and CDR2 SVGAGI. This CDR3 has 12 amino acids. Trimming left V 10 bases short and J 7 bases short, with 11 bases between. CDR3 coding DNA: TGTGCCACCCGCGGTTTAAATTCACCCCTCCACTTT. It is translated as CATRGLNSPLHF.

V gene TRBV29-1 combines with J gene TRBJ2-2; 12 bases are a match to TRBD1. This CDR3 has 16 amino acids. Per the germline V gene, CDR1 is SQVTM and CDR2 is ANQGSEA. V shed 3 bases, J shed 5 bases, and the junction held 7 bases outside the gene matches. This CDR3 reads CSVEAGQGAGTGELFF. The CDR3 nucleotides are TGCAGCGTTGAGGCGGGACAGGGGGCGGGAACCGGGGAGCTGTTTTTT.

CDR3 region: CASRQGQGYGYTF. CDR3 nucleotide sequence: TGTGCCAGCAGACAAGGACAGGGCTATGGCTACACCTTC. The chain recombines TRBV2 with TRBJ1-2; 8 nucleotides align to TRBD1. Losses at the gene ends were 6 bases for V and 4 bases for J; bases not matched to a gene: 4. The CDR3 consists of 13 residues. Germline lookup yields CDR1 SNHLY and CDR2 FYNNEI.

The chain has TRBV20-1 and TRBJ1-5; 7 bases map to TRBD1. Germline V lookup: CDR1 DFQATT, CDR2 SNEGSKA (reference sequence). This CDR3 has 14 amino acids. The junction had 7 bases not matched to a gene; V was cut back by 3 bases and J by 5 bases. The CDR3 protein is CSASFSTGDQPQHF. The CDR3 region has the DNA TGCAGTGCTAGTTTTAGCACAGGGGATCAGCCCCAGCATTTT.

The V call is TRBV24-1, the J call TRBJ1-1; 12 nucleotides match TRBD1. V lost 2 bases and J lost 14; bases outside the gene matches: 8. Germline-derived CDR1 and CDR2 are KGHDR and SFDVKD. This CDR3 comprises 14 residues. The CDR3 here is CATSDSGTGGGRFF. CDR3 coding DNA: TGTGCCACCAGTGATTCCGGGACAGGGGGCGGAAGATTCTTT.

The chain has TRBV7-2 and TRBJ1-5; TRBD1 is a possible D gene (6 bases). CDR3 length: 15 amino acids. V gave up 5 bases and J gave up 4 bases, with 15 bases separating them. The germline V gene encodes CDR1 SGHTA and CDR2 FQGNSA. CDR3: CASSQETGANQPQHF. DNA for the CDR3: TGTGCCAGCAGCCAAGAGACAGGAGCAAATCAGCCCCAGCATTTT. The full variable domain, rest sourced from reference TRBV7-2 and TRBJ1-5, is GAGVSQSPSNKVTEKGKDVELRCDPISGHTALYWYRQSLGQGLEFLIYFQGNSAPDKSGLPSDRFSAERTGGSVSTLTIQRTQQEDSAVYLCASSQETGANQPQHFGDGTRLSIL.

The chain recombines TRBV24-1 with TRBJ2-3; the D is unclear. Trimming left V 4 bases short and J 2 bases short, with 12 bases between. There are 15 residues in the CDR3. Looked up from germline, CDR1 is KGHDR and CDR2 is SFDVKD. The CDR3 coding sequence is TGTGCCACCAGTGAATCCGCGGTTAACACAGATACGCAGTATTTT. Translating gives CATSESAVNTDTQYF.

V gene TRBV6-4 combines with J gene TRBJ2-2, with a weak D call TRBD2 (5 bases). The CDR3 is 15 amino acids. Germline V gives CDR1 MRHNA, CDR2 SNTAGT. V lost 3 bases and J 6 bases, leaving 14 bases between the germline ends. The CDR3 spells CASSEGKEVPGELFF. Written as DNA, the CDR3 is TGTGCCAGCAGTGAGGGGAAGGAGGTCCCCGGGGAGCTGTTTTTT.

This chain links TRBV4-1 with TRBJ2-1, with 10 bases matching TRBD2. Germline V gene data show CDR1 as MGHRA and CDR2 as YSYEKL. The CDR3 length is 17 residues. V lost 0 bases and J lost 5; bases outside the gene matches: 7. CDR3 nucleotides: TGCGCCAGCAGCCAAGATTTTGCTAGCGGGGGAAACAATGAGCAGTTCTTC. Its protein is CASSQDFASGGNNEQFF.

The V gene is TRBV3-1 (or the pseudogene TRBV3-2), the J gene TRBJ1-2; TRBD1 might be the D (5 bases). V dropped 3 bases and J dropped 6 bases, with 11 bases sitting between them. The CDR3 runs 13 residues. Germline V gene data show CDR1 as LGHDT and CDR2 as YNNKEL (reference sequence). The CDR3 loop reads CASSQGGGNGYTF. The CDR3 DNA reads TGTGCCAGCAGCCAGGGGGGAGGAAATGGCTACACCTTC.